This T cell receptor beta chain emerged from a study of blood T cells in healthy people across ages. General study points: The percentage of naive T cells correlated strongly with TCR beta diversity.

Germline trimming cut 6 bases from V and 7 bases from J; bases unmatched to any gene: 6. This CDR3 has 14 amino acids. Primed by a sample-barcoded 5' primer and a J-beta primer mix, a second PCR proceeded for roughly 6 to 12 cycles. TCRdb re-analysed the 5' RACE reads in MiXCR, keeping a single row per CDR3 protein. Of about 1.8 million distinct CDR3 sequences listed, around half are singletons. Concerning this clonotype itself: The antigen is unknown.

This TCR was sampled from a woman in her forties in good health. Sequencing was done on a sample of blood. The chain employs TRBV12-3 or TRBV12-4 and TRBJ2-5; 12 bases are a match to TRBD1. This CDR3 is CASSPGQGATTQYF. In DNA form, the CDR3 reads TGTGCCAGCAGCCCGGGACAGGGGGCAACGACCCAGTACTTC.